This TCR beta chain came from a study of blood T cell repertoires in COVID-19. About the study: Sites in the United States, Italy and Spain provided acute and convalescent COVID-19 samples. PBMCs, B-cell-depleted T cells, or T cells provided the cDNA or gDNA that made up the material.

Per the study methods: Scientists estimated how many nucleated cells there were by amplifying reference gene primers. TCRdb's table, derived via immunoSEQ multiplex PCR, lists solely in-frame clones and lacks some. That table is the source of V, J and clone size, and D and trimming were worked out from the DNA. This table has approximately 19,000 clones, roughly 90% appearing once. The CDR3 covers 13 residues. The trim removed 5 bases at V and 7 bases at J, leaving 5 bases unmatched. Germline CDR1 LNHDA, CDR2 SQIVND (reference sequence). Sequenced input: peripheral blood. The genes are TRBV19 and TRBJ1-2; 9 bases are a match to TRBD1. The TCR was taken from a human donor in a cohort sampled during active COVID-19. CDR3 sequence (DNA): TGTGCCAGTAGTCCCGGGACAGGGATTGGCTACACCTTC. Its protein is CASSPGTGIGYTF.